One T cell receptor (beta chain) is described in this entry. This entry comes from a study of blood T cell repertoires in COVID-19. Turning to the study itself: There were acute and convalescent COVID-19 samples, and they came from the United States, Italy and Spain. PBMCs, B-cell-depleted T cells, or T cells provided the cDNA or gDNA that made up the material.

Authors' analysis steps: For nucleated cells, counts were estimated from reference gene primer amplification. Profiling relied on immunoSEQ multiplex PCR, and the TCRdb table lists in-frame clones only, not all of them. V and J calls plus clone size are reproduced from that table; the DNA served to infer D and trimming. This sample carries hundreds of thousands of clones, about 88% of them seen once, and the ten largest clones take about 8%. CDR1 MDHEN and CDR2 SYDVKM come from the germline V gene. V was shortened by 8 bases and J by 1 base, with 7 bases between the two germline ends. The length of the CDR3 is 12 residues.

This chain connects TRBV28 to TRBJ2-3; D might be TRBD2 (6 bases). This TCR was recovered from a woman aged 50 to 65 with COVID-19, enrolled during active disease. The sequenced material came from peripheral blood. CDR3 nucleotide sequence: TGTGCCAGCTCGGGGGGCACAGATACGCAGTATTTT. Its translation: CASSGGTDTQYF.